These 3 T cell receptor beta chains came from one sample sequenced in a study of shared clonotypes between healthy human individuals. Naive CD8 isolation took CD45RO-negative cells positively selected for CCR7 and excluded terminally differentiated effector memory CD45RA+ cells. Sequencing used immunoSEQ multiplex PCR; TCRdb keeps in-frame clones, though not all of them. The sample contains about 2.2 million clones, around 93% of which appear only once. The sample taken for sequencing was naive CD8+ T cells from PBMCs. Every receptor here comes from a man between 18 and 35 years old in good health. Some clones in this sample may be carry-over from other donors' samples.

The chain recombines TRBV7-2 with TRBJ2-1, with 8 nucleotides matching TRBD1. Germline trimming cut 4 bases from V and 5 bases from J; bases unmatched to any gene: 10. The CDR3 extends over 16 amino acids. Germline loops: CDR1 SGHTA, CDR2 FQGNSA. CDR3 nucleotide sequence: TGTGCCAGCAGCTCACCCAGGACAGGGCTCCACAATGAGCAGTTCTTC. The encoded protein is CASSSPRTGLHNEQFF.

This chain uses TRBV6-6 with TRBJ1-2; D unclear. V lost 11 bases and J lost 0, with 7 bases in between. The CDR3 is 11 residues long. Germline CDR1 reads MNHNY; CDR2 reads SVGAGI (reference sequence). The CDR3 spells CAGRANYGYTF. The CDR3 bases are TGTGCCGGCCGGGCTAACTATGGCTACACCTTC.

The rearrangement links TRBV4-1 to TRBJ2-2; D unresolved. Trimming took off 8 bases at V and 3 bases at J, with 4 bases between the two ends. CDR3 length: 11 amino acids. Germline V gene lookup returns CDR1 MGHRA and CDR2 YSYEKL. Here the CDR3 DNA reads TGCGCCAGCGGTTACACCGGGGAGCTGTTTTTT. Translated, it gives CASGYTGELFF.